Listed below are T cell receptor beta chains from one sample, sequenced in a study of cytomegalovirus exposure and HLA in healthy donors. Sequenced by immunoSEQ multiplex PCR; TCRdb stores in-frame clones only, minus some. The sample includes around 130,000 clones, 60% to 80% of them seen just once. Material for sequencing was PBMCs. The source is a woman aged 30 to 39 in good health and CMV-seronegative. Each CDR3 is given with its conserved first and last residue. Fields, in order: V gene, CDR3 length, CDR3 protein.

v_call: TRBV27
cdr3_length: 14
cdr3_aa: CASSLQGGKTEAFF

v_call: TRBV5-5
cdr3_length: 14
cdr3_aa: CASSGDTGNTEAFF

v_call: TRBV7-9
cdr3_length: 14
cdr3_aa: CASSLDPGNTEAFF

v_call: TRBV19
cdr3_length: 13
cdr3_aa: CASSDTHTDTQYF

v_call: TRBV10-3
cdr3_length: 17
cdr3_aa: CAISGYLAGRAYNEQFF

v_call: TRBV7-9
cdr3_length: 17
cdr3_aa: CASSRAAGSSYNSPLHF

v_call: TRBV7-9
cdr3_length: 16
cdr3_aa: CSSSLDHGGVFTEAFF

v_call: TRBV19
cdr3_length: 14
cdr3_aa: CASSMYGANYGYTF

v_call: TRBV30
cdr3_length: 15
cdr3_aa: CAWSEVKLRSYGYTF

v_call: TRBV5-1
cdr3_length: 15
cdr3_aa: CASSLSAGGLDTQYF

v_call: TRBV7-9
cdr3_length: 16
cdr3_aa: CASSLAETGEQETQYF

v_call: TRBV7-9
cdr3_length: 15
cdr3_aa: CSSSLLDRTASGYTF

v_call: TRBV28
cdr3_length: 20
cdr3_aa: CASSPPLMTSGGPLYNEQFF

v_call: TRBV6-5
cdr3_length: 14
cdr3_aa: CASSPLRVTDTQYF